This T cell receptor beta chain derives from a study of T cells in tuberculosis. Tuberculin skin test and IGRA determined adolescents' latent tuberculosis status at entry. Generated by immunoSEQ multiplex PCR, the TCRdb table keeps only in-frame clones and is missing some. The data show about 44,000 clones, about 95% seen once. General study findings and limits: Active tuberculosis patients had shorter CDR3-alpha; the beta difference was nonsignificant. Selection depended on which cryopreserved specimens were available.

Of note for this clone: Its antigen is not known.

Sequencing used PBMCs. The source of this sequence is a donor between 10 and 35 years old with latent tuberculosis or without tuberculosis infection.

DNA for the CDR3: TGCGCCAGCAGCTTAGGGGGCACAACTAATGAAAAACTGTTTTTT. The encoded protein is CASSLGGTTNEKLFF. The V and J genes are TRBV5-1 and TRBJ1-4; TRBD1 agrees at 7 bases. In germline, CDR1 is SGHRS, CDR2 YFSETQ. The CDR3 runs to 15 residues. V lost 2 bases, J lost 0 bases, and 1 base stayed unmatched.